This TCR beta chain was identified during a study of human T cells and chemical hapten exposure. Across the study: During the roughly 24-week study period, patients had diphenylcyclopropenone applied to the scalp every week.

CDR3 size: 16 residues. Germline CDR1 and CDR2: ENHRY and SYGVKD. Comments on this clonotype: A single base separates this from a much larger clone, so it may be a read error.

TCRdb ran MiXCR on the RACE reads and lists one entry per CDR3 protein. The sample contains approximately 110,000 distinct CDR3 sequences, 9.5% to 11% of which appear only once. Time point denoted: patch test 1, 2 weeks after DPC sensitization. Sample treatment: therapeutic diphenylcyclopropenone sensitization with weekly scalp DPC. Investigators collected blood before applying each patch test. The receptor was isolated from a woman aged 40 to 55 with alopecia areata. Some clones in this sample may be carry-over from other donors' samples. J is TRBJ2-3 and V is TRBV10-3; D assignment may be TRBD1 or TRBD2 (6 bases each). Material: whole blood, obtained in connection with sensitization to the hapten diphenylcyclopropenone (DPC). The DNA for the CDR3 is TGTGCCATCAGTTGGGCCCCGGGGGCGCCCACAGGTACGCAGTATTTT. Amino acid sequence: CAISWAPGAPTGTQYF.